The 21 T cell receptor beta chains below all came from one sample that was sequenced in a study of blood T cell repertoires in COVID-19. The repertoire was sequenced with immunoSEQ multiplex PCR; TCRdb's copy has only in-frame clones and lacks some. The sample lists some 97,000 clones, 85% seen once, with 9.5% to 15% in the top ten. Sequencing was done on a sample of peripheral blood. All receptors derive from a human donor in a cohort sampled during active COVID-19.

The chain employs TRBV29-1 and TRBJ1-2; D is unresolved. The CDR3 runs 12 residues. Germline loops: CDR1 SQVTM, CDR2 ANQGSEA. V shed 6 bases and J shed 8 bases, with 16 bases lying between them. CDR3 residues: CSVSDGPGGYTF. The CDR3 bases are TGCAGCGTCTCGGACGGACCGGGGGGCTACACCTTC.

The chain is built from TRBV6-6 and TRBJ1-1; D might be TRBD1 (6 bases). V was trimmed by 7 bases and J by 0 bases, leaving 9 bases between them. CDR1 and CDR2 from the germline V gene are MNHNY and SVGAGI (reference sequence). CDR3 length: 13 residues. The CDR3 sequence: CASIGQMNTEAFF. CDR3 in DNA: TGTGCCAGCATCGGACAGATGAACACTGAAGCTTTCTTT.

This rearrangement joins TRBV3-1 (or the pseudogene TRBV3-2) to TRBJ1-1; D is unresolved. CDR3 length: 14 amino acids. Trimming stripped 3 bases from V and 1 base from J, with 9 bases between. Germline V CDR1 and CDR2: LGHDT, YNNKEL (reference sequence). In nucleotides, the CDR3 is TGTGCCAGCAGCCAGAGGCGGGGGAACACTGAAGCTTTCTTT. This encodes CASSQRRGNTEAFF.

J is TRBJ2-3 and V is TRBV5-1; 10 bases map to TRBD1. The CDR3 covers 15 residues. V lost 2 bases to trimming and J lost 4 bases; unmatched junction nucleotides: 4. Germline assignment: CDR1 SGHRS and CDR2 YFSETQ. The CDR3 protein is CASSFDGTGADTQYF. CDR3 sequence (DNA): TGCGCCAGCAGCTTCGACGGGACAGGGGCAGATACGCAGTATTTT. The full variable domain, its missing parts supplied by reference TRBV5-1 and TRBJ2-3, is KAGVTQTPRYLIKTRGQQVTLSCSPISGHRSVSWYQQTPGQGLQFLFEYFSETQRNKGNFPGRFSGRQFSNSRSEMNVSTLELGDSALYLCASSFDGTGADTQYFGPGTRLTVL.

This chain uses TRBV18 with TRBJ2-6; TRBD1 might be the D (5 bases). V lost 3 bases to trimming and J lost 1 base, with 19 bases between them. Germline-derived CDR1 and CDR2 are KGHSH and LQKENI. This CDR3 spans 19 amino acids. The CDR3 loop reads CASSPSRVGERSGANVLTF. Here the CDR3 DNA reads TGTGCCAGCTCACCCTCCAGGGTTGGTGAAAGGTCTGGGGCCAACGTCCTGACTTTC.

As DNA, the CDR3 is TGTGCCAGCAGCTTTTCAGGGATAAGAGATACGCAGTATTTT. This gives the protein CASSFSGIRDTQYF. The chain is built from TRBV7-2 and TRBJ2-3, with a tentative D call TRBD1 (5 bases). Trimming removed 3 bases at V and 5 bases at J, with 12 bases between. CDR3 length: 14 amino acids. The germline CDR1 and CDR2 sequences are SGHTA and FQGNSA. Drawing the rest from reference TRBV7-2 and TRBJ2-3, the complete variable domain is GAGVSQSPSNKVTEKGKDVELRCDPISGHTALYWYRQSLGQGLEFLIYFQGNSAPDKSGLPSDRFSAERTGGSVSTLTIQRTQQEDSAVYLCASSFSGIRDTQYFGPGTRLTVL.

The chain has TRBV18 and TRBJ2-3; D is unclear. Germline lookup yields CDR1 KGHSH and CDR2 LQKENI. V gave up 0 bases and J gave up 1 base, with 2 bases separating them. CDR3 length equals 13 residues. CDR3 sequence: CASSPPGTDTQYF. The CDR3 bases are TGTGCCAGCTCACCACCCGGCACAGATACGCAGTATTTT. The entire variable domain, with the rest obtained from reference TRBV18 and TRBJ2-3, is as follows: NAGVMQNPRHLVRRRGQEARLRCSPMKGHSHVYWYRQLPEEGLKFMVYLQKENIIDESGMPKERFSAEFPKEGPSILRIQQVVRGDSAAYFCASSPPGTDTQYFGPGTRLTVL.

The V gene is TRBV29-1, the J gene TRBJ1-4, with a tentative D call TRBD1 (6 bases). Germline CDR1 is SQVTM and CDR2 is ANQGSEA. V gave up 6 bases and J gave up 2 bases, with 10 bases separating them. This CDR3 is built from 13 residues. Here the CDR3 reads CSVYDRTNEKLFF. The CDR3 DNA follows: TGCAGCGTATACGACAGGACTAATGAAAAACTGTTTTTT.

This rearrangement joins TRBV18 to TRBJ2-7, with TRBD2 identical over 9 bases. Germline CDR1 and CDR2: KGHSH and LQKENI. The CDR3 sequence is 14 residues long. V gave up 3 bases and J gave up 3 bases; unmatched junction bases: 3. CDR3 sequence: CASSPVTSGYEQYF. The CDR3 bases are TGTGCCAGCTCACCCGTGACTAGCGGCTACGAGCAGTACTTC.

This clone was recorded only once. V gene TRBV7-2 combines with J gene TRBJ1-3, with TRBD1 matching over 7 bases. Germline CDR1 reads SGHTA; CDR2 reads FQGNSA. Losses at the gene ends were 6 bases for V and 1 base for J; bases not matched to a gene: 6. CDR3 size: 15 residues. The CDR3 region has the DNA TGTGCCAGCAGTTCACGGACAGGATCTGGAAACACCATATATTTT. Translation: CASSSRTGSGNTIYF. The variable domain in full, completed from reference TRBV7-2 and TRBJ1-3, reads GAGVSQSPSNKVTEKGKDVELRCDPISGHTALYWYRQSLGQGLEFLIYFQGNSAPDKSGLPSDRFSAERTGGSVSTLTIQRTQQEDSAVYLCASSSRTGSGNTIYFGEGSWLTVV.

This sequence joins TRBV5-4 and TRBJ2-7; 8 bases fit TRBD2. CDR1 and CDR2 from the germline V gene are SGHNT and YYREEE (reference sequence). The CDR3 has 16 residues. Trimming took 4 bases from V and 0 from J; bases not matched to a gene: 9. The CDR3 loop reads CASSPGGGQGSYEQYF. The CDR3 DNA reads as TGTGCCAGCAGCCCCGGGGGGGGTCAGGGCTCCTACGAGCAGTACTTC.

The rearrangement uses TRBV10-1 and TRBJ2-1; TRBD2 aligns across 8 bases. This CDR3 region has 15 residues. Germline V gene sequence: CDR1 WNHNN, CDR2 SYGVQD (reference sequence). V shed 0 bases, J shed 5 bases, and the junction held 3 bases outside the gene matches. CDR3 residues: CASSESAGGNNEQFF. The CDR3 bases are TGCGCCAGCAGTGAGTCGGCGGGAGGAAACAATGAGCAGTTCTTC.

The rearrangement links TRBV19 to TRBJ2-7, with D uncertain. The CDR3 has 14 residues. Germline V gene lookup returns CDR1 LNHDA and CDR2 SQIVND (reference sequence). Trimming cost V 7 bases and J 0 bases, with 13 bases left between them. CDR3 sequence reads: CASTRSTSSYEQYF. CDR3 in DNA: TGTGCCAGTACTCGGTCAACGAGCTCCTACGAGCAGTACTTC. Filled out from reference TRBV19 and TRBJ2-7, the complete variable domain reads DGGITQSPKYLFRKEGQNVTLSCEQNLNHDAMYWYRQDPGQGLRLIYYSQIVNDFQKGDIAEGYSVSREKKESFPLTVTSAQKNPTAFYLCASTRSTSSYEQYFGPGTRLTVT.

This chain uses TRBV5-6 with TRBJ1-2; 8 bases line up with TRBD1. Germline assignment: CDR1 SGHDT and CDR2 YYEEEE. The CDR3 runs to 14 residues. The J segment lost 7 bases and the V segment lost 0 bases, leaving 5 bases of the junction unmatched. Written as DNA, the CDR3 is TGTGCCAGCAGCTTGGGACAGGGGCGGGTTGGCTACACCTTC. This encodes CASSLGQGRVGYTF.

This sequence joins TRBV6-5 and TRBJ1-2, with a tentative D call TRBD1 (5 bases). Germline lookup yields CDR1 MNHEY and CDR2 SVGAGI. This CDR3 has 12 residues. Trimming took off 10 bases at V and 3 bases at J, with 12 bases between the two ends. CDR3 DNA sequence: TGTGCCATCAGGGAGCTCGACTATGGCTACACCTTC. This translates into CAIRELDYGYTF.

The chain recombines TRBV7-2 with TRBJ1-1; 7 nucleotides match TRBD1. Germline lookup yields CDR1 SGHTA and CDR2 FQGNSA. The ends lost 5 bases at V and 3 bases at J; junction bases unmatched: 9. The CDR3 extends over 15 amino acids. CDR3 bases: TGTGCCAGCAGCCCCCAAAGGGGGCGGTACACTGAAGCTTTCTTT. It specifies CASSPQRGRYTEAFF.

The J gene is TRBJ2-2, the V gene TRBV12-3 or TRBV12-4; 8 nucleotides agree with TRBD1. The CDR3 is made up of 11 amino acids. V was clipped by 6 bases and J by 11 bases; unmatched bases: 2. CDR3 in DNA: TGTGCCAGCAGCGACAGGGGTGAGCTGTTTTTT. Translation gives CASSDRGELFF.

This chain joins TRBV5-6 and TRBJ1-3; TRBD1 matches at 8 bases. There are 16 residues in the CDR3. Looked up from germline, CDR1 is SGHDT and CDR2 is YYEEEE. The V gene end was trimmed by 2 bases and the J gene end by 1 base; junction bases not matched to a gene: 5. The CDR3 loop reads CASSFGQGLSGNTIYF. The CDR3 nucleotides read TGTGCCAGCAGCTTCGGACAGGGCTTATCTGGAAACACCATATATTTT.

The V call is TRBV12-3 or TRBV12-4, the J call TRBJ1-1; D unresolved. The CDR3 length is 13 residues. The germline V and J ends were trimmed by 3 bases and 3 bases, with 8 bases remaining between them. The CDR3 nucleotides read TGTGCCAGCAGTTTCGGTCGCCACACTGAAGCTTTCTTT. Translating it yields CASSFGRHTEAFF.

V gene TRBV19 combines with J gene TRBJ1-5, with 9 bases matching TRBD1. Germline V gives CDR1 LNHDA, CDR2 SQIVND (reference sequence). The CDR3 is made up of 15 amino acids. Trimming removed 6 bases from V and 10 bases from J; junction bases left unmatched: 13. CDR3 protein: CASRADRGPFIPQHF. The CDR3 DNA follows: TGTGCCAGTAGGGCGGACAGGGGTCCATTCATTCCCCAGCATTTT.

The rearrangement links TRBV3-1 (or the pseudogene TRBV3-2) to TRBJ2-1; D may be TRBD2 (6 bases). The V gene's germline CDR1 is LGHDT and CDR2 YNNKEL (reference sequence). This CDR3 is 12 amino acids long. V lost 5 bases, J lost 9 bases, and 11 bases lay in between. CDR3 nucleotide sequence: TGTGCCAGCAGCTGGGGGGAGAGTGAGCAGTTCTTC. This encodes CASSWGESEQFF.